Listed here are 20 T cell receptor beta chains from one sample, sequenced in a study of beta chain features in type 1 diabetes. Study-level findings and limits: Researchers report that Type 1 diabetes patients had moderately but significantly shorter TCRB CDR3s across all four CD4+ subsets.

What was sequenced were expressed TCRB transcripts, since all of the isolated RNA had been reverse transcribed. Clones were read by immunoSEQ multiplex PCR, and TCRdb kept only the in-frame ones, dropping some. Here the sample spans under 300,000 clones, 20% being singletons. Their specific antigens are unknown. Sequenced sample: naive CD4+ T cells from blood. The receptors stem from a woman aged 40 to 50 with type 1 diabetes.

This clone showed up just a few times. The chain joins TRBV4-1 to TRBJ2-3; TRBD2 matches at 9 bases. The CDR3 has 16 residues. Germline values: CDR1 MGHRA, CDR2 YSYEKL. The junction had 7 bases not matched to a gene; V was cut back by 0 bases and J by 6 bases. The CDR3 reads CASSQEGAGGPDTQYF. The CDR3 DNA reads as TGCGCCAGCAGCCAAGAAGGGGCGGGGGGGCCTGATACGCAGTATTTT.

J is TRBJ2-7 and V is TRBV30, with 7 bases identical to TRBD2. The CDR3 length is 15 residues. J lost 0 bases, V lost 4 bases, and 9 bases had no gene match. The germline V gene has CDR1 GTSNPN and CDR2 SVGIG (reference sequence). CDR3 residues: CAWTTREARSYEQYF. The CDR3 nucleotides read TGTGCCTGGACCACTCGGGAGGCGCGCTCCTACGAGCAGTACTTC. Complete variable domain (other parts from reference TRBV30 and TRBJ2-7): SQTIHQWPATLVQPVGSPLSLECTVEGTSNPNLYWYRQAAGRGLQLLFYSVGIGQISSEVPQNLSASRPQDRQFILSSKKLLLSDSGFYLCAWTTREARSYEQYFGPGTRLTVT.

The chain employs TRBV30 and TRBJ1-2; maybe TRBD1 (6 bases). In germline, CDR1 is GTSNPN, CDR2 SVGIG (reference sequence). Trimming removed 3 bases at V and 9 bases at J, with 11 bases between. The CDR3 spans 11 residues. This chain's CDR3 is CAWSTGSSYTF. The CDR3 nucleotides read TGTGCCTGGAGCACAGGGTCGAGCTACACCTTC.

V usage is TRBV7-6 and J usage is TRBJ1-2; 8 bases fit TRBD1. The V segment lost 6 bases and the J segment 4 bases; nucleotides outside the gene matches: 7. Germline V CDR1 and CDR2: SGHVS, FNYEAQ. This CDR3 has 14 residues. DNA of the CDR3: TGTGCCAGCAGTGGGACAGGAGGGTCCTATGGCTACACCTTC. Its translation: CASSGTGGSYGYTF. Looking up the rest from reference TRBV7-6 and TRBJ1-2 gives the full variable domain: GAGVSQSPRYKVTKRGQDVALRCDPISGHVSLYWYRQALGQGPEFLTYFNYEAQQDKSGLPNDRFSAERPEGSISTLTIQRTEQRDSAMYRCASSGTGGSYGYTFGSGTRLTVV.

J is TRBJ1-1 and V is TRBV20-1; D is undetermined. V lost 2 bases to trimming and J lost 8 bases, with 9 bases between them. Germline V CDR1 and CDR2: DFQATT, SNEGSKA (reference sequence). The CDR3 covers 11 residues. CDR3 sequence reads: CSARTGREAFF. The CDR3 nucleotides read TGCAGTGCTAGAACGGGTCGGGAAGCTTTCTTT.

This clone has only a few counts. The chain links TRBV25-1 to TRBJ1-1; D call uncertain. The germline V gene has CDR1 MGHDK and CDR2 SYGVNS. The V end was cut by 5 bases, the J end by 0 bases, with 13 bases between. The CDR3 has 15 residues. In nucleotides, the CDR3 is TGTGCCAGCAGTCAAGGCGGAGCCATGAACACTGAAGCTTTCTTT. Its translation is CASSQGGAMNTEAFF.

The CDR3 region has the DNA TGCAGCGTTGCAGGGAGGTTGAATGAAAAACTGTTTTTT. This encodes CSVAGRLNEKLFF. The chain joins TRBV29-1 to TRBJ1-4; perhaps TRBD1 as D (5 bases). Germline values: CDR1 SQVTM, CDR2 ANQGSEA. V lost 4 bases, J lost 5 bases, and 11 bases lay in between. CDR3 length equals 13 residues.

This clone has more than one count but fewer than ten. The CDR3 region is CASSSGTGWDTEAFF. The DNA for the CDR3 is TGTGCCAGCAGCTCAGGGACAGGGTGGGACACTGAAGCTTTCTTT. The rearrangement uses TRBV9 and TRBJ1-1, with 9 nucleotides matching TRBD1. V dropped 4 bases and J dropped 3; count of bases not matched to a gene: 7. The CDR3 contains 15 residues. Germline V CDR1 and CDR2: SGDLS, YYNGEE. Supplemented by reference TRBV9 and TRBJ1-1, the full variable domain reads DSGVTQTPKHLITATGQRVTLRCSPRSGDLSVYWYQQSLDQGLQFLIQYYNGEERAKGNILERFSAQQFPDLHSELNLSSLELGDSALYFCASSSGTGWDTEAFFGQGTRLTVV.

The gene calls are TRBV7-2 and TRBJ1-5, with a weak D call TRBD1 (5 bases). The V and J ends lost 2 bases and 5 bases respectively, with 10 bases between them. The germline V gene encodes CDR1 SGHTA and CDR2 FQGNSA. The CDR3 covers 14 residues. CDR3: CASSLWGGDQPQHF. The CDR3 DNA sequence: TGTGCCAGCAGCTTATGGGGGGGGGATCAGCCCCAGCATTTT. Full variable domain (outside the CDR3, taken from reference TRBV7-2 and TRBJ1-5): GAGVSQSPSNKVTEKGKDVELRCDPISGHTALYWYRQSLGQGLEFLIYFQGNSAPDKSGLPSDRFSAERTGGSVSTLTIQRTQQEDSAVYLCASSLWGGDQPQHFGDGTRLSIL.

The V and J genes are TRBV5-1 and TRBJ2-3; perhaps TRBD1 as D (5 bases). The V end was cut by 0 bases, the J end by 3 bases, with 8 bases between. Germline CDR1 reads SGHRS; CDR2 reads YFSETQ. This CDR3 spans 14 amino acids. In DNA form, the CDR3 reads TGCGCCAGCAGCTTGGGCAGGGTAACAGATACGCAGTATTTT. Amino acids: CASSLGRVTDTQYF.

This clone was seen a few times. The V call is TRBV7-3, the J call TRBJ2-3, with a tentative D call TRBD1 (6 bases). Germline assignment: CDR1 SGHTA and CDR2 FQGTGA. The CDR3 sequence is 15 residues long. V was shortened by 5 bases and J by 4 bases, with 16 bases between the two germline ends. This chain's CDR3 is CASSLQGPTSDTQYF. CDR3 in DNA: TGTGCCAGCAGCCTCCAGGGGCCGACATCAGATACGCAGTATTTT.

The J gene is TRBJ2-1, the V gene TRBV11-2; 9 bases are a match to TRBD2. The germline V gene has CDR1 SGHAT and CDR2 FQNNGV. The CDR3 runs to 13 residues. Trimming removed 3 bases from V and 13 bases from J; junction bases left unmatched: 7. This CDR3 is CASSLRLADSQFF. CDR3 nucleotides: TGTGCCAGCAGCTTGAGACTAGCGGATTCTCAGTTCTTC.

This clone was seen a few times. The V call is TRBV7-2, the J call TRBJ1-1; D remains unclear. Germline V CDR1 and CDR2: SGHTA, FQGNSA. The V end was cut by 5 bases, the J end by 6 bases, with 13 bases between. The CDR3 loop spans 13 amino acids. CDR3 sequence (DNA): TGTGCCAGCAGCCTAATGGAGGAGGCTGAAGCTTTCTTT. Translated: CASSLMEEAEAFF.

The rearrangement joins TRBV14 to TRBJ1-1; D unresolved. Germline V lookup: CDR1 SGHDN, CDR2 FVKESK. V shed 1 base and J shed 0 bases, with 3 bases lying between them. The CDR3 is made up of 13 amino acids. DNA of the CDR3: TGTGCCAGCAGCCAAGTTATGAACACTGAAGCTTTCTTT. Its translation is CASSQVMNTEAFF.

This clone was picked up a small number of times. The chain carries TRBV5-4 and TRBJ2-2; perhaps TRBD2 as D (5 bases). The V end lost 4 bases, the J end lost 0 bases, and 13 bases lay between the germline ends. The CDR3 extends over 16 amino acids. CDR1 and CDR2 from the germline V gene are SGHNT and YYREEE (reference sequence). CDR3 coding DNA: TGTGCCAGCAGCCCGGCGGGCCAGGCGAACACCGGGGAGCTGTTTTTT. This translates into CASSPAGQANTGELFF.

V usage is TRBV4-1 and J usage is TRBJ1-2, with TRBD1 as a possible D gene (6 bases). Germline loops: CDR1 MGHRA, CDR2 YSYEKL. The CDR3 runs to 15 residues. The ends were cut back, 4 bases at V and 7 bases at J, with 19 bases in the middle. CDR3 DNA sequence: TGCGCCAGCAGCCTACCGACAGGTCGTCGCCTTGGCTACACCTTC. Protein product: CASSLPTGRRLGYTF.

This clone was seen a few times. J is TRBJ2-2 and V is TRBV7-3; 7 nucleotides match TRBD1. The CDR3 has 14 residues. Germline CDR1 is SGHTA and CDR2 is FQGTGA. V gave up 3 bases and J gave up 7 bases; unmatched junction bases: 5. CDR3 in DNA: TGTGCCAGCAGCTTGACAGGGACGAACGGGGAGCTGTTTTTT. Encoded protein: CASSLTGTNGELFF.

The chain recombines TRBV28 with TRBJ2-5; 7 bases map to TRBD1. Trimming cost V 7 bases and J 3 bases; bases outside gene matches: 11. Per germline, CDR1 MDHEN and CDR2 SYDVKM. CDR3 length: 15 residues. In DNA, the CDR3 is TGTGCCAGCACCCCCCCCGGGACAGTAGAAGAGACCCAGTACTTC. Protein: CASTPPGTVEETQYF.

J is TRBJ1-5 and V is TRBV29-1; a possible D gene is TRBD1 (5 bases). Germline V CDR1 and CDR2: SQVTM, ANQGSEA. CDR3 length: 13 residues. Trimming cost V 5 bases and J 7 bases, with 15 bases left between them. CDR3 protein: CSVLVGAGQPQHF. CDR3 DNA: TGCAGCGTTCTCGTAGGGGCTGGGCAGCCCCAGCATTTT.

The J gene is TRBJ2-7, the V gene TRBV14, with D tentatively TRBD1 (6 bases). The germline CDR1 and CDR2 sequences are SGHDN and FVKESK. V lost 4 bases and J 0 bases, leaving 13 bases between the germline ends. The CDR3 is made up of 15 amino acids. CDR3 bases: TGTGCCAGCAGCCTGGGACACTTGAGCTCCTACGAGCAGTACTTC. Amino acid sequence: CASSLGHLSSYEQYF.